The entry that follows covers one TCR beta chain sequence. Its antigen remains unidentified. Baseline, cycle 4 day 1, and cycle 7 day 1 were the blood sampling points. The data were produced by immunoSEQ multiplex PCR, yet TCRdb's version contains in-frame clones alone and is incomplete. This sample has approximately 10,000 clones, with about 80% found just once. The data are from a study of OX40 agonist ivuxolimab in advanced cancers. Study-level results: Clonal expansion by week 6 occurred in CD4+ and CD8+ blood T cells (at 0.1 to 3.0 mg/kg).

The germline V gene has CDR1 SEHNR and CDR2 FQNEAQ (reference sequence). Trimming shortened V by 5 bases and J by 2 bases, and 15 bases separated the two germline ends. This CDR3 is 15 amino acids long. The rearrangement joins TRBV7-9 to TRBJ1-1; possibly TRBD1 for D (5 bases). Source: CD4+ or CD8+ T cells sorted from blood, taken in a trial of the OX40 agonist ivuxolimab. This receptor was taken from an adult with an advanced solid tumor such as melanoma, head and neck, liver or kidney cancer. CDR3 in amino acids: CASSPREGANTEAFF. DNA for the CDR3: TGTGCCAGCAGCCCAAGAGAAGGGGCCAACACTGAAGCTTTCTTT.